The present TCR beta chain was sequenced within a study of blood T cell repertoires in COVID-19. This CDR3 region has 15 residues. J gave up 7 bases and V 4 bases, and 10 bases lay outside the gene matches. The germline gives CDR1 MDHEN, CDR2 SYDVKM. This clone is a singleton in its sample. The data were produced by immunoSEQ multiplex PCR, yet TCRdb's version contains in-frame clones alone and is incomplete. Of some 87,000 clones listed, roughly 80% are singletons. The sequencing sample was made of peripheral blood. The chain employs TRBV28 and TRBJ1-2; 9 positions agree with TRBD1. The clonotype comes from a woman in her 70s with active or convalescent COVID-19. The CDR3 DNA is TGTGCCAGCAGTTACACAGGGGGCGGGTTTTTTGGCTACACCTTC. This translates into CASSYTGGGFFGYTF.